Listed here are 32 T cell receptor beta chains from one sample, sequenced in a study of regulatory T cells in long-lasting Graves disease. Building the TCR beta libraries relied on iRepertoire HTBI primers, and CDR3 regions underwent Arm-PCR. Using its own MiXCR run on the multiplex PCR reads, TCRdb lists one record per CDR3 protein. The table lists hundreds of thousands of distinct CDR3 sequences, around 15% of them singletons. Regarding time point: newly diagnosed GD, antithyroid drugs for less than 3 months. After RNA was extracted from PBMCs, the TCR library was made from it. This sample also belongs to another study, concerning T cells in Graves' hyperthyroidism and ophthalmopathy.

Here the sequenced sample was peripheral blood mononuclear cells (PBMCs), taken at new diagnosis, from a patient treated with antithyroid drugs. The receptors here all came from a woman aged 25 to 39 with Graves disease.

The chain recombines TRBV20-1 with TRBJ2-1, with 16 bases identical to TRBD2. J lost 3 bases, V lost 6 bases, and 8 bases had no gene match. This CDR3 has 17 residues. Germline CDR1 reads DFQATT; CDR2 reads SNEGSKA (reference sequence). As DNA, the CDR3 is TGCAGTGCCCCTCCGGGACTAGCGGGAGGGAACTACAATGAGCAGTTCTTC. This codes for CSAPPGLAGGNYNEQFF.

This clonotype occurred a few times. A read error may produce the germline difference seen at one junction end. This chain links TRBV5-8 with TRBJ2-1; 8 nucleotides agree with TRBD2. From germline, CDR1 is SGHTS and CDR2 YDEGEE. The CDR3 extends over 15 amino acids. In nucleotides, the CDR3 is TGTGCCAGCAGCGCGGGACTAGTCTCCCACAATGAGCAGTTCTTC. It yields the protein CASSAGLVSHNEQFF.

The V call is TRBV7-8, the J call TRBJ2-1, with 11 bases aligning to TRBD2. The CDR3 runs to 19 residues. Germline values: CDR1 SGHVS, CDR2 FQNEAQ. V lost 8 bases, J lost 0 bases, and 15 bases stayed unmatched. CDR3 in amino acids: CASSQGVLAGGISYNEQFF. The CDR3 DNA is TGTGCCAGCTCTCAAGGGGTTCTAGCGGGAGGTATCTCCTACAATGAGCAGTTCTTC.

The gene calls are TRBV30 and TRBJ1-2; possible D gene TRBD1, 6 bases. Trimming removed 2 bases from V and 0 bases from J, with 10 bases in between. CDR1 and CDR2 from the germline V gene are GTSNPN and SVGIG (reference sequence). CDR3 size: 14 residues. The CDR3 DNA reads TGTGCCTGGAGTCTACAGGGCACTAACTATGGCTACACCTTC. Translation: CAWSLQGTNYGYTF.

The table lists this clonotype with many counts. A junction boundary mismatches the germline segment, possibly from a read error. The chain recombines TRBV2 with TRBJ1-4; 9 nucleotides line up with TRBD1. The germline gives CDR1 SNHLY, CDR2 FYNNEI. The CDR3 spans 13 residues. CDR3 sequence: CASSEYQPGQGTF. As DNA, the CDR3 is TGTGCCAGCAGCGAATATCAACCGGGACAGGGTACCTTT.

The chain has TRBV5-4 and TRBJ2-3, with 8 bases fitting TRBD2. The CDR3 is made up of 16 amino acids. The germline V gene encodes CDR1 SGHNT and CDR2 YYREEE (reference sequence). The trim removed 3 bases at V and 3 bases at J, leaving 9 bases unmatched. The CDR3, as DNA: TGTGCCAGCAGCTGGGTCGGGAGGGCCACAACAGATACGCAGTATTTT. Protein product: CASSWVGRATTDTQYF.

Worth noting for this clonotype: A read error may be the cause here, since a much bigger clone is one base away. This chain uses TRBV20-1 with TRBJ2-7, with 8 positions matching TRBD2. The CDR3 runs 15 residues. Looked up from germline, CDR1 is DFQATT and CDR2 is SNEGSKA (reference sequence). The CDR3 DNA follows: TGCAATGCCCGCCCGGGGGGGGTTGTGCGCTACGAGCAGTACTTC. Translated, it gives CNARPGGVVRYEQYF.

A remark on this clonotype: One base away lies a much larger clone, so this may be a sequencing read error. The J gene is TRBJ2-7, the V gene TRBV28; D possibly corresponds to TRBD2 (6 bases). CDR1 is MDHEN, CDR2 SYDVKM, per germline. The CDR3 sequence is 14 residues long. Between the trimmed V and J ends, which lost 5 bases and 2 bases, there was a span of 13 bases. The CDR3 nucleotides are TGTGCCAGCAGTCGCGGACTACTCACCTACGAGCAGTACTTC. This gives the protein CASSRGLLTYEQYF.

Comment on this clonotype: A much larger clone lies a single base off, so this may be a read error. The chain recombines TRBV29-1 with TRBJ1-2, with 7 bases that match TRBD1. The V gene's germline CDR1 is SQVTM and CDR2 ANQGSEA. J was trimmed by 12 bases and V by 5 bases; bases with no gene match: 9. This CDR3 has 11 residues. The CDR3 coding sequence is TGCAGCGTTACAGGGGATGCAGGCCACACCTTC. Its translation is CSVTGDAGHTF.

This sequence joins TRBV6-4 and TRBJ2-1, with D maybe TRBD1 (7 bases). Trimming took off 0 bases at V and 9 bases at J, with 15 bases between the two ends. The CDR3 totals 15 residues. Germline V gene data show CDR1 as MRHNA and CDR2 as SNTAGT. The CDR3 sequence: CASSDSGQGGSEQFF. The CDR3 bases are TGTGCCAGCAGTGACTCAGGCCAGGGGGGAAGTGAGCAGTTCTTC.

At least ten counts were recorded for this clonotype. The rearrangement joins TRBV20-1 to TRBJ2-3; D is ambiguous. V was pared by 5 bases and J by 4 bases, with 7 bases between. Germline V gives CDR1 DFQATT, CDR2 SNEGSKA (reference sequence). There are 11 residues in the CDR3. The CDR3 sequence: CSASDSDTQYF. The CDR3 coding sequence is TGCAGTGCTTCAGACTCAGATACGCAGTATTTT.

This clonotype was found many times. V gene TRBV11-2 combines with J gene TRBJ2-7; TRBD2 might be the D (6 bases). Trimming cost V 3 bases and J 3 bases, with 15 bases left between them. The CDR3 spans 15 residues. Germline CDR1 reads SGHAT; CDR2 reads FQNNGV. The CDR3 sequence is CASSLEGQGFYEQYF. CDR3 sequence (DNA): TGTGCCAGCAGCTTGGAGGGGCAGGGATTCTACGAGCAGTACTTC.

V usage is TRBV5-5 and J usage is TRBJ2-7, with 11 nucleotides matching TRBD2. The CDR3 spans 15 residues. With 0 bases clipped from V and 3 bases from J, the junction kept 2 bases outside the gene matches. Germline V gene lookup returns CDR1 SGHKS and CDR2 YYEKEE (reference sequence). The CDR3 sequence: CASSLGLAGLYEQYF. In nucleotides, the CDR3 is TGTGCCAGCAGCTTGGGACTAGCGGGGCTCTACGAGCAGTACTTC.

This clonotype was detected only a few times. This sequence may be a read error, since a much larger clone differs from it by one base. In DNA form, the CDR3 reads TGTGCCTGGATGTCGGACGCTGAAGCTTTCTTT. Its protein is CAWMSDAEAFF. The chain recombines TRBV30 with TRBJ1-1, with unresolved D. Germline V CDR1 and CDR2: GTSNPN, SVGIG (reference sequence). The V gene lost 4 bases and the J gene lost 6 bases, with 9 bases spanning the gap. The CDR3 length is 11 residues.

This clonotype was detected only a few times. J is TRBJ1-2 and V is TRBV6-2 or TRBV6-3; D remains ambiguous. V was pared by 2 bases and J by 5 bases, with 12 bases between. Germline V CDR1 and CDR2: MNHEY, SVGEGT. The CDR3 has 14 amino acids. The chain's CDR3 is CASSYAPVGYGYTF. CDR3 DNA: TGTGCCAGCAGTTACGCCCCAGTAGGATATGGCTACACCTTC.

This clonotype was found many times. The chain joins TRBV28 to TRBJ1-1; 7 bases fit TRBD1. Germline V gives CDR1 MDHEN, CDR2 SYDVKM. This CDR3 is built from 12 residues. J lost 4 bases, V lost 7 bases, and 3 bases had no gene match. CDR3 amino acids: CASNTGATEAFF. CDR3 in DNA: TGTGCCAGCAACACAGGGGCCACTGAAGCTTTCTTT.

About this clonotype: The junction departs from the called germline gene at one end, perhaps through a read error. This chain joins TRBV5-5 and TRBJ1-1, with 9 bases lining up with TRBD1. The CDR3 consists of 13 residues. CDR1 is SGHKS and CDR2 is YYEKEE in the germline V gene (reference sequence). CDR3 loop: CAGRQGVNTEAFF. The CDR3 DNA reads as TGTGCCGGCAGACAGGGGGTGAACACTGAAGCTTTCTTT.

This clonotype appeared a few times. This chain uses TRBV6-1 with TRBJ1-6; maybe TRBD1 (6 bases). The length of the CDR3 is 17 residues. Germline assignment: CDR1 MNHNS and CDR2 SASEGT. Deletions cut 5 bases from V and 7 bases from J, with 21 bases between. In nucleotides, the CDR3 is TGTGCCAGCAGTTACGAAGGACAGAGGCGGCGGAATTCACCCCTCCACTTT. Translating gives CASSYEGQRRRNSPLHF.

The V and J genes are TRBV10-2 and TRBJ2-3; D not resolved. From germline, CDR1 is WSHSY and CDR2 SAAADI. The CDR3 loop spans 15 amino acids. Trimming removed 7 bases from V and 0 bases from J, with 14 bases in between. The CDR3 protein is CASKVGRSSTDTQYF. Written as DNA, the CDR3 is TGCGCCAGCAAAGTCGGGCGTTCTAGCACAGATACGCAGTATTTT.

The J gene is TRBJ2-2, the V gene TRBV7-9; perhaps TRBD2 as D (6 bases). V lost 8 bases, J lost 5 bases, and 12 bases lay in between. Per the germline V gene, CDR1 is SEHNR and CDR2 is FQNEAQ (reference sequence). This CDR3 has 13 amino acids. The CDR3 loop is CASGASETGELFF. The CDR3, as DNA: TGTGCCAGCGGGGCTAGCGAGACCGGGGAGCTGTTTTTT.

The chain uses TRBV19 and TRBJ1-4; D uncertain. Germline loops: CDR1 LNHDA, CDR2 SQIVND (reference sequence). This CDR3 contains 14 residues. Trimming cost V 7 bases and J 5 bases, with 14 bases left between them. This chain's CDR3 is CASIRRGENEKLFF. The CDR3 DNA follows: TGTGCCAGTATTCGGCGGGGAGAAAATGAAAAACTGTTTTTT.

This clonotype was seen a few times. The rearrangement links TRBV6-1 to TRBJ1-1, with D perhaps TRBD1 (6 bases). V lost 7 bases and J lost 7, with 19 bases in between. CDR1 MNHNS and CDR2 SASEGT come from the germline V gene. The CDR3 is 14 residues long. The CDR3 DNA sequence: TGTGCCAGCAAGGAGGGGGTTTGGTCAGGTGAAGCTTTCTTT. This sequence encodes CASKEGVWSGEAFF.

This clonotype was seen a handful of times. The chain's CDR3 is CASSNQATTDTQYF. The CDR3 DNA sequence: TGTGCCAGCTCAAACCAGGCAACCACAGATACGCAGTATTTT. The chain links TRBV18 to TRBJ2-3; the D is unclear. Germline V gives CDR1 KGHSH, CDR2 LQKENI. Trimming left V 5 bases short and J 2 bases short, with 11 bases between. The CDR3 contains 14 residues.

This chain joins TRBV30 and TRBJ1-6, with 8 bases aligning to TRBD1. Germline CDR1 GTSNPN, CDR2 SVGIG (reference sequence). This CDR3 contains 15 residues. The junction had 5 bases not matched to a gene; V was cut back by 0 bases and J by 7 bases. CDR3 DNA sequence: TGTGCCTGGAGTGTCACCGGGACAGGAAATTCACCCCTCCACTTT. Translated, it gives CAWSVTGTGNSPLHF.

For the CDR3, the DNA is TGTGCCAGCAGCCCCGACAGGTGGAGCTCCTACGAGCAGTACTTC. It translates to CASSPDRWSSYEQYF. This sequence joins TRBV6-1 and TRBJ2-7, with a tentative D call TRBD1 (6 bases). This CDR3 has 15 residues. V was shortened by 6 bases and J by 0 bases, with 15 bases between the two germline ends. Germline CDR1 reads MNHNS; CDR2 reads SASEGT.

The table lists this clonotype with a few counts. The V gene is TRBV5-1, the J gene TRBJ2-6; D is unclear. V lost 0 bases, J lost 0 bases, and 13 bases lay in between. Per the germline V gene, CDR1 is SGHRS and CDR2 is YFSETQ. This CDR3 region has 18 residues. The CDR3 loop is CASSLESQYVSGANVLTF. Written as DNA, the CDR3 is TGCGCCAGCAGCTTGGAGAGCCAGTACGTCTCTGGGGCCAACGTCCTGACTTTC.

This clonotype was recorded at least ten times. The chain combines TRBV7-9 with TRBJ1-2; no firm D call. This CDR3 region has 15 residues. Germline loops: CDR1 SEHNR, CDR2 FQNEAQ (reference sequence). V was pared by 0 bases and J by 7 bases, with 15 bases between. Written as DNA, the CDR3 is TGTGCCAGCAGCTTAGCTCTGGGGTCGTGGCTTGGCTACACCTTC. Its protein product is CASSLALGSWLGYTF.

Many counts were recorded for this clonotype. The chain uses TRBV2 and TRBJ2-3, with D possibly being TRBD2 (6 bases). From germline, CDR1 is SNHLY and CDR2 FYNNEI. V was pared by 6 bases and J by 6 bases, with 16 bases between. There are 14 residues in the CDR3. CDR3 nucleotides: TGTGCCAGCAGCATTACCGGGACTCCTGATACGCAGTATTTT. Protein: CASSITGTPDTQYF.

The sample holds many counts of this clonotype. The rearrangement joins TRBV2 to TRBJ1-2; the D gene is possibly TRBD1 (6 bases). The CDR3 runs 15 residues. Trimming removed 2 bases from V and 1 base from J, with 11 bases in between. CDR1 is SNHLY, CDR2 FYNNEI, per germline. Here the CDR3 DNA reads TGTGCCAGCAGTGAATCGGACAGCTATAACTATGGCTACACCTTC. As protein: CASSESDSYNYGYTF.

This clonotype was detected only a few times. The chain combines TRBV19 with TRBJ2-7; D might be TRBD2 (6 bases). Germline values: CDR1 LNHDA, CDR2 SQIVND (reference sequence). The CDR3 spans 17 residues. V was shortened by 3 bases and J by 0 bases, with 18 bases between the two germline ends. The CDR3: CASSIKLRGLISYEQYF. DNA for the CDR3: TGTGCCAGTAGTATTAAGTTACGGGGACTGATCTCCTACGAGCAGTACTTC.

At least ten counts were recorded for this clonotype. The chain links TRBV11-2 to TRBJ2-1; D is unclear. CDR1 is SGHAT, CDR2 FQNNGV, per germline. Between the trimmed V and J ends, which lost 3 bases and 10 bases, there was a span of 16 bases. The CDR3 extends over 14 amino acids. The CDR3 reads CASSLMEYGVEQFF. The DNA of the CDR3 is TGTGCCAGCAGCTTGATGGAGTACGGAGTAGAGCAGTTCTTC.

This chain uses TRBV7-9 with TRBJ1-4, with D unclear. Per germline, CDR1 SEHNR and CDR2 FQNEAQ (reference sequence). The CDR3 is 12 residues long. Between the trimmed V and J ends, which lost 5 bases and 3 bases, there was a span of 4 bases. This chain's CDR3 is CASSRANEKLFF. The CDR3 nucleotides are TGTGCCAGCAGCCGTGCTAATGAAAAACTGTTTTTT.